This T cell receptor (beta chain) was captured by sequencing in a study of blood T cell repertoires in COVID-19. J lost 5 bases, V lost 4 bases, and 10 bases had no gene match. This CDR3 region has 15 residues. CDR1 and CDR2 (germline): GTSNPN, SVGIG (reference sequence). Sequencing was performed with immunoSEQ multiplex PCR; in TCRdb, only in-frame clones are kept and a portion is missing. This table has approximately 110,000 clones, roughly 81% appearing once. This chain connects TRBV30 to TRBJ1-4, with 7 positions matching TRBD1. The specimen sequenced was peripheral blood. The sequence was obtained from a man aged 40-50 years with acute or convalescent COVID-19. As DNA, the CDR3 is TGTGCCTGGACCCCTCAGGACAGGTCCAATGAAAAACTGTTTTTT. This encodes CAWTPQDRSNEKLFF.